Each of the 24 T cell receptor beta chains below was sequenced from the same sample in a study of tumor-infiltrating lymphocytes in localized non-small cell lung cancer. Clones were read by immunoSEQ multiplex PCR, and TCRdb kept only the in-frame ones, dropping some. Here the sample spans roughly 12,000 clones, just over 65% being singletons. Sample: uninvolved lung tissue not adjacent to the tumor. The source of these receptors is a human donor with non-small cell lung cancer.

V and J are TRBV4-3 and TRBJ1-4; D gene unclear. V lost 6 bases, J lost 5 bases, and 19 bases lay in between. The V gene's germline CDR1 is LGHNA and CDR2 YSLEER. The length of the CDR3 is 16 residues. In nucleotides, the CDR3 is TGCGCCAGCAGTTCTCCTAATTCGGGCGGAAATGAAAAACTGTTTTTT. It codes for CASSSPNSGGNEKLFF.

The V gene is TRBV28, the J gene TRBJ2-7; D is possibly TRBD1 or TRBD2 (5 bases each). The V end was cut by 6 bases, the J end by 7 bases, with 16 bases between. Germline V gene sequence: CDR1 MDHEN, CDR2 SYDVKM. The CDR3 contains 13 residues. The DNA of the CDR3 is TGTGCCAGCAGGCCGGGACCACATGAAGAGCAGTACTTC. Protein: CASRPGPHEEQYF.

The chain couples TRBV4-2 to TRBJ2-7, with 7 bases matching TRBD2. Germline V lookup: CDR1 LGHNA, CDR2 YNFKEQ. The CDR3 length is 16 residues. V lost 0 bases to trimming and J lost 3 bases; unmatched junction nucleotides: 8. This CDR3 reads CASSQDGPSGNYEQYF. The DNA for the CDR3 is TGTGCCAGCAGCCAAGATGGGCCTAGCGGAAACTACGAGCAGTACTTC.

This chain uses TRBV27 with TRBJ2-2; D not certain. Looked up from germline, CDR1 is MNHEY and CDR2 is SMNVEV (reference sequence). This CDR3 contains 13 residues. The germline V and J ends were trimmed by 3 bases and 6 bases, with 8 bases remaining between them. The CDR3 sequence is CASSFRGPGELFF. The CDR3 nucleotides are TGTGCCAGCAGTTTTCGCGGTCCCGGGGAGCTGTTTTTT.

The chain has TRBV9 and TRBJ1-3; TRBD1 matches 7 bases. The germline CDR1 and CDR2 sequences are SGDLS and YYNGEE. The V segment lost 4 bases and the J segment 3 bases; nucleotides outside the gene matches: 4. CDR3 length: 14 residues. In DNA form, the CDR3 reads TGTGCCAGCAGCAGATACAGGGGTGGAAACACCATATATTTT. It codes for CASSRYRGGNTIYF.

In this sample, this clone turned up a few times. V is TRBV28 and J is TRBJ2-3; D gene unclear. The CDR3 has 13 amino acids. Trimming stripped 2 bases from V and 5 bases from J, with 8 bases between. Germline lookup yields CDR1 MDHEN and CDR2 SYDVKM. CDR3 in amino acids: CASSLPAIDTQYF. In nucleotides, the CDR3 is TGTGCCAGCAGTTTACCCGCGATAGATACGCAGTATTTT.

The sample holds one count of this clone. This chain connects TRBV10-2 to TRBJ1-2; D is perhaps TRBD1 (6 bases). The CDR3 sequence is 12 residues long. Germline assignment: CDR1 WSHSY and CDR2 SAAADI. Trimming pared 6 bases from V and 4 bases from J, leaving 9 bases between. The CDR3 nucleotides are TGCGCCAGCAGGACGGACAGCTATGGCTACACCTTC. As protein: CASRTDSYGYTF.

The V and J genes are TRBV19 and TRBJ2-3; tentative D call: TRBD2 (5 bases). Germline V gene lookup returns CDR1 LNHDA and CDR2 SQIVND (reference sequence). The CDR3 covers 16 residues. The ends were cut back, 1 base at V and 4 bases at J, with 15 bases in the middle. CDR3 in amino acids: CASSIGGGTASDTQYF. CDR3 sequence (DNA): TGTGCCAGTAGTATAGGTGGAGGTACTGCTTCAGATACGCAGTATTTT.

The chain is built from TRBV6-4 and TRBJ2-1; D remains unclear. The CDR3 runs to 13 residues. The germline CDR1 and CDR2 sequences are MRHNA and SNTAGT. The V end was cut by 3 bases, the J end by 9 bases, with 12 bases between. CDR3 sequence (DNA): TGTGCCAGCAGTGATTTACTCACCGGTGAGCAGTTCTTC. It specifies CASSDLLTGEQFF.

CDR3 coding DNA: TGTGCCAGCAGCCCCCCAAGACTAGCGAACCAAGAGACCCAGTACTTC. It is translated as CASSPPRLANQETQYF. V gene TRBV14 combines with J gene TRBJ2-5; TRBD2 matches at 8 bases. Germline assignment: CDR1 SGHDN and CDR2 FVKESK. With 4 bases clipped from V and 0 bases from J, the junction kept 7 bases outside the gene matches. This CDR3 contains 16 residues. Supplemented by reference TRBV14 and TRBJ2-5, the full variable domain reads EAGVTQFPSHSVIEKGQTVTLRCDPISGHDNLYWYRRVMGKEIKFLLHFVKESKQDESGMPNNRFLAERTGGTYSTLKVQPAELEDSGVYFCASSPPRLANQETQYFGPGTRLLVL.

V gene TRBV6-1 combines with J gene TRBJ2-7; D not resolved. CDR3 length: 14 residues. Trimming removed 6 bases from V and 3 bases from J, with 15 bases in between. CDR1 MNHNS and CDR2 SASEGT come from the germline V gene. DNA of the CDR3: TGTGCCAGCAGGGGCCTTGGTGGTATCTACGAGCAGTACTTC. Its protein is CASRGLGGIYEQYF.

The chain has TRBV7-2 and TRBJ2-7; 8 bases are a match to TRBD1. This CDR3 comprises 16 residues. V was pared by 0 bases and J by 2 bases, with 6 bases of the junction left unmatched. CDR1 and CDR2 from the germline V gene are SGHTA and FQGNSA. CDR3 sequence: CASSLAVGTGTYEQYF. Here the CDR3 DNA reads TGTGCCAGCAGCTTAGCGGTTGGGACAGGCACCTACGAGCAGTACTTC. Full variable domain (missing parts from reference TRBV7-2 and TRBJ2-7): GAGVSQSPSNKVTEKGKDVELRCDPISGHTALYWYRQSLGQGLEFLIYFQGNSAPDKSGLPSDRFSAERTGGSVSTLTIQRTQQEDSAVYLCASSLAVGTGTYEQYFGPGTRLTVT.

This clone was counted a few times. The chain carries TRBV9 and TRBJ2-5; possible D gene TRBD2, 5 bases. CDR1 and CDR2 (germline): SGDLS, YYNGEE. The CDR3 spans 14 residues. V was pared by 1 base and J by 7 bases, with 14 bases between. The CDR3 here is CASSVLSYRGTQYF. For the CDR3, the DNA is TGTGCCAGCAGCGTATTGAGTTACCGGGGGACCCAGTACTTC.

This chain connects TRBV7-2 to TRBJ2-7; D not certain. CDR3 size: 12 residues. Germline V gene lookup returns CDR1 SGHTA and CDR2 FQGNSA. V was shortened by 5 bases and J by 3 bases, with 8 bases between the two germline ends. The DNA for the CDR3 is TGTGCCAGCAGCGTCGTGGGCTACGAGCAGTACTTC. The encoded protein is CASSVVGYEQYF.

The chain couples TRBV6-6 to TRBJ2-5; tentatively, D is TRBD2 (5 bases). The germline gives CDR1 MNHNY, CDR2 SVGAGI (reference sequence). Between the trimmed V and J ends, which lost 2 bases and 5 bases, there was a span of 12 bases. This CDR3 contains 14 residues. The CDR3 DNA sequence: TGTGCCAGCAGTTACCGCGGAGGTCCGGAGACCCAGTACTTC. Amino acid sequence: CASSYRGGPETQYF.

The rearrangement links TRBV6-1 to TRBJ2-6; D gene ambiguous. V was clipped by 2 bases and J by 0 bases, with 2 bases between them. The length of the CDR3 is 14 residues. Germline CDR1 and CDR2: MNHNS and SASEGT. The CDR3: CASSENSGANVLTF. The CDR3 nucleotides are TGTGCCAGCAGTGAAAACTCTGGGGCCAACGTCCTGACTTTC.

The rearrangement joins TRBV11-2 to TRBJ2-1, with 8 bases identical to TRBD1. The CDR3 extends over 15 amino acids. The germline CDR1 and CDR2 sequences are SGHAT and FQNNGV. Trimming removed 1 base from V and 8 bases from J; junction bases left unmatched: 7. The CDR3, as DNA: TGTGCCAGCAGCTTAGCCGGAAACAGGGGGGATGAGCAGTTCTTC. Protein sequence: CASSLAGNRGDEQFF.

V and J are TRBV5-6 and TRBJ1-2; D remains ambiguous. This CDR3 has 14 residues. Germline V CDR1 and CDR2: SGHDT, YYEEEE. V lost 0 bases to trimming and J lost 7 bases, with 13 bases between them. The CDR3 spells CASSLVGGLGGYTF. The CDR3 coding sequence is TGTGCCAGCAGCTTGGTTGGAGGCCTCGGTGGCTACACCTTC.

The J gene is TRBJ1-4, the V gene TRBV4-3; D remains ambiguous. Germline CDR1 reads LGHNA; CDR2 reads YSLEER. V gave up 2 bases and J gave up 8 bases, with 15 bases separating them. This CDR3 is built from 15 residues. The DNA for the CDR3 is TGCGCCAGCAGCCAAACCCTGGCCCCGGCGGAAAAACTGTTTTTT. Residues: CASSQTLAPAEKLFF.

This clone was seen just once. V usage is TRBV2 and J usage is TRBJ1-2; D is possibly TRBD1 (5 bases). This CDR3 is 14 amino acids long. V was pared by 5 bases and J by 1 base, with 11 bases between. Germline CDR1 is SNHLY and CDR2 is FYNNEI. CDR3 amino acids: CASSLAGDNYGYTF. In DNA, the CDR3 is TGTGCCAGCAGTTTAGCGGGGGATAACTATGGCTACACCTTC.

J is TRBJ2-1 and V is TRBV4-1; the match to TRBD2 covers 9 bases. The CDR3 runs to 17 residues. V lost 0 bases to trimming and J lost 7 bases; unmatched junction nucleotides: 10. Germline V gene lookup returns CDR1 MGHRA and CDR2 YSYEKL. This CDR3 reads CASSQDLLAGVTNEQFF. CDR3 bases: TGCGCCAGCAGCCAAGATTTATTAGCGGGAGTAACGAATGAGCAGTTCTTC.

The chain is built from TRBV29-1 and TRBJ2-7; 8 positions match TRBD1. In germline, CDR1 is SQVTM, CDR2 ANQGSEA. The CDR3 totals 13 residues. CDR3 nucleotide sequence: TGCAGTGCCGCTTCCCAGGGGGCCAACGAGCAGTACTTC. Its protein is CSAASQGANEQYF.

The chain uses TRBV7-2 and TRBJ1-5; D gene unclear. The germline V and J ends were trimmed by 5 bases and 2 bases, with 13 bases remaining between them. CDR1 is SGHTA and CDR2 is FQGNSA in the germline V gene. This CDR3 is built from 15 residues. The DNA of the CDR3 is TGTGCCAGCAGCCCTACATCGTCGGGCAATCAGCCCCAGCATTTT. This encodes CASSPTSSGNQPQHF.

In DNA form, the CDR3 reads TGTGCCAGCAGTCCACTCAGGGACAGGGCCCACCAAGAGACCCAGTACTTC. Translated: CASSPLRDRAHQETQYF. The chain joins TRBV2 to TRBJ2-5; 9 bases map to TRBD1. CDR3 length equals 17 residues. Trimming took 5 bases from V and 0 from J; bases not matched to a gene: 10. Germline V gene lookup returns CDR1 SNHLY and CDR2 FYNNEI.